Shown below are 29 T cell receptor beta chains from a single sample sequenced in a study of CD8 T cells in ankylosing spondylitis. TCRdb re-called the 5' RACE reads through MiXCR, storing one row per CDR3 protein. The data contain 200,000 to 250,000 distinct CDR3 sequences, over 9.5% of them singletons. Sequencing used blood, either unsorted or a sorted T cell fraction (not recorded which). These receptors all stem from a male donor with ankylosing spondylitis or in good health (not recorded which).

This clonotype was detected many times. V and J are TRBV3-1 and TRBJ2-5; a weak D match, TRBD2 (7 bases). Germline loops: CDR1 LGHDT, CDR2 YNNKEL (reference sequence). The CDR3 loop spans 18 amino acids. V lost 2 bases, J lost 2 bases, and 21 bases lay in between. The CDR3 region has the DNA TGTGCCAGCAGCCAATGGGGGGGCGGAGCGGGCGATCAAGAGACCCAGTACTTC. Its translation: CASSQWGGGAGDQETQYF.

In its sample, this clonotype was seen a few times. CDR3 in DNA: TGTGCCAGCAGCCCCGATCCGGGACAGATTAATCAGCCCCAGCATTTT. This codes for CASSPDPGQINQPQHF. The chain is built from TRBV7-8 and TRBJ1-5; 7 nucleotides align to TRBD1. CDR3 length: 16 amino acids. Germline trimming cut 5 bases from V and 4 bases from J; bases unmatched to any gene: 11. Germline V gene sequence: CDR1 SGHVS, CDR2 FQNEAQ.

Ten or more counts support this clonotype. The CDR3 loop is CASSVSGGPYNEQFF. The CDR3 bases are TGTGCCAGCAGCGTTTCGGGGGGGCCATACAATGAGCAGTTCTTC. The genes are TRBV9 and TRBJ2-1, with TRBD2 matching over 8 bases. Germline V gene sequence: CDR1 SGDLS, CDR2 YYNGEE. This CDR3 spans 15 amino acids. V shed 2 bases and J 4 bases; nucleotides not matched to a gene: 5. Full variable domain (remainder filled in from reference TRBV9 and TRBJ2-1): DSGVTQTPKHLITATGQRVTLRCSPRSGDLSVYWYQQSLDQGLQFLIQYYNGEERAKGNILERFSAQQFPDLHSELNLSSLELGDSALYFCASSVSGGPYNEQFFGPGTRLTVL.

The chain carries TRBV25-1 and TRBJ2-7; 11 bases are shared with TRBD2. The germline V gene has CDR1 MGHDK and CDR2 SYGVNS. V was clipped by 0 bases and J by 6 bases; unmatched bases: 4. The CDR3 totals 15 residues. The CDR3 sequence is CASSEYSGGASEQYF. The CDR3 DNA reads TGTGCCAGCAGTGAATATAGCGGGGGGGCTTCCGAGCAGTACTTC.

This clonotype has at least ten counts. The J gene is TRBJ2-5, the V gene TRBV27, with 7 bases aligning to TRBD2. V shed 4 bases and J 4 bases; nucleotides not matched to a gene: 9. Germline V gene lookup returns CDR1 MNHEY and CDR2 SMNVEV (reference sequence). The CDR3 contains 15 residues. The CDR3 coding sequence is TGTGCCAGCAGTTCATTCGGGACTATCGGAGAGACCCAGTACTTC. This encodes CASSSFGTIGETQYF.

Many counts were recorded for this clonotype. The chain uses TRBV7-9 and TRBJ2-2, with unresolved D. CDR1 is SEHNR and CDR2 is FQNEAQ in the germline V gene (reference sequence). The V end lost 2 bases, the J end lost 8 bases, and 9 bases lay between the germline ends. The CDR3 is 13 amino acids. The CDR3 protein is CASSLNQQGELFF. The CDR3, as DNA: TGTGCCAGCAGCTTAAATCAACAGGGGGAGCTGTTTTTT. Based on the CDR3 plus reference TRBV7-9 and TRBJ2-2, the full variable domain is DTGVSQNPRHKITKRGQNVTFRCDPISEHNRLYWYRQTLGQGPEFLTYFQNEAQLEKSRLLSDRFSAERPKGSFSTLEIQRTEQGDSAMYLCASSLNQQGELFFGEGSRLTVL.

The table lists this clonotype with many counts. This chain connects TRBV7-8 to TRBJ1-2; the match to TRBD1 covers 9 bases. This CDR3 region has 16 residues. Germline V gene sequence: CDR1 SGHVS, CDR2 FQNEAQ. V shed 3 bases and J 2 bases; nucleotides not matched to a gene: 7. The CDR3 loop is CASSFRGTGGNYGYTF. The CDR3 DNA follows: TGTGCCAGCAGCTTTCGAGGAACAGGGGGCAACTATGGCTACACCTTC.

The chain has TRBV20-1 and TRBJ2-7; D is possibly TRBD2 (6 bases). The CDR3 covers 11 residues. Germline CDR1 reads DFQATT; CDR2 reads SNEGSKA (reference sequence). V was cut by 3 bases and J by 5 bases, with 8 bases left in between. For the CDR3, the DNA is TGCAGTGCTAGCGGGAGCCACGAGCAGTACTTC. It specifies CSASGSHEQYF.

This clonotype was seen at least ten times. V and J are TRBV6-1 and TRBJ1-1, with 9 bases fitting TRBD1. Germline CDR1 is MNHNS and CDR2 is SASEGT. This CDR3 is built from 15 residues. J lost 0 bases, V lost 2 bases, and 1 base had no gene match. For the CDR3, the DNA is TGTGCCAGCAGTGAAAGGACAGGGGTGAACACTGAAGCTTTCTTT. Translating gives CASSERTGVNTEAFF.

There are many counts of this clonotype. The genes are TRBV7-9 and TRBJ1-1; the D is unclear. Trimming removed 6 bases at V and 0 bases at J, with 14 bases between. From germline, CDR1 is SEHNR and CDR2 FQNEAQ (reference sequence). The CDR3 spans 15 residues. The DNA for the CDR3 is TGTGCCAGCAGTTTCCCAAAGGAAGTGAACACTGAAGCTTTCTTT. As protein: CASSFPKEVNTEAFF.

This clonotype has at least ten counts. The chain has TRBV7-9 and TRBJ2-3; TRBD2 might be the D (6 bases). This CDR3 contains 16 residues. V dropped 0 bases and J dropped 0 bases, with 10 bases sitting between them. Germline CDR1 is SEHNR and CDR2 is FQNEAQ (reference sequence). The CDR3 loop is CASSLAVGGSTDTQYF. CDR3 nucleotide sequence: TGTGCCAGCAGCTTAGCGGTAGGAGGGAGCACAGATACGCAGTATTTT.

This clonotype showed up just a few times. V is TRBV12-3 or TRBV12-4 and J is TRBJ1-6; D gene ambiguous. With 6 bases removed from V and 2 bases from J, the gap between germline ends came to 14 bases. The CDR3 sequence is 16 residues long. CDR3 nucleotide sequence: TGTGCCAGCAGCCCCCAAGCTCGCGCCTATAATTCACCCCTCCACTTT. Translation gives CASSPQARAYNSPLHF.

This clonotype was counted many times. This sequence joins TRBV6-6 and TRBJ2-5; D perhaps matches TRBD2 (5 bases). Germline V lookup: CDR1 MNHNY, CDR2 SVGAGI (reference sequence). Trimming took 2 bases from V and 4 from J, leaving 5 bases between them. The CDR3 consists of 12 residues. CDR3 sequence (DNA): TGTGCCAGCAGTTACGCGGGAGAGACCCAGTACTTC. Its translation is CASSYAGETQYF.

Ten or more counts support this clonotype. The chain employs TRBV5-4 and TRBJ1-2; 9 nucleotides line up with TRBD1. This CDR3 comprises 15 residues. J lost 4 bases, V lost 2 bases, and 6 bases had no gene match. CDR1 and CDR2 from the germline V gene are SGHNT and YYREEE (reference sequence). CDR3 sequence (DNA): TGTGCCAGCAGCTTTTCGGCGGGACAGGGCTATGGCTACACCTTC. It codes for CASSFSAGQGYGYTF.

This clonotype was detected many times. This chain joins TRBV28 and TRBJ1-1; 7 nucleotides agree with TRBD1. CDR1 is MDHEN, CDR2 SYDVKM, per germline. The CDR3 covers 15 residues. Unmatched junction bases numbered 12, after V lost 8 bases and J lost 3 bases. The DNA of the CDR3 is TGTGCCAGCGGTGGGACCGGGACAGCGTACACTGAAGCTTTCTTT. Its protein product is CASGGTGTAYTEAFF.

The rearrangement joins TRBV30 to TRBJ1-1; TRBD1 is a possible D gene (5 bases). The germline V gene has CDR1 GTSNPN and CDR2 SVGIG (reference sequence). This CDR3 has 13 residues. V lost 3 bases and J 3 bases, leaving 11 bases between the germline ends. CDR3 coding DNA: TGTGCCTGGAGGGGGCAGGGACACACTGAAGCTTTCTTT. It encodes CAWRGQGHTEAFF. Based on the CDR3 plus reference TRBV30 and TRBJ1-1, the full variable domain is SQTIHQWPATLVQPVGSPLSLECTVEGTSNPNLYWYRQAAGRGLQLLFYSVGIGQISSEVPQNLSASRPQDRQFILSSKKLLLSDSGFYLCAWRGQGHTEAFFGQGTRLTVV.

The chain joins TRBV5-1 to TRBJ1-4, with D hard to call. V was trimmed by 4 bases and J by 0 bases, leaving 10 bases between them. This CDR3 is built from 15 residues. Germline values: CDR1 SGHRS, CDR2 YFSETQ. As DNA, the CDR3 is TGCGCCAGCAGCCCGCACAGAGCAACTAATGAAAAACTGTTTTTT. Its translation: CASSPHRATNEKLFF.

The chain couples TRBV30 to TRBJ2-1, with TRBD1 matching 9 bases. Germline CDR1 reads GTSNPN; CDR2 reads SVGIG (reference sequence). V lost 4 bases and J lost 10; bases outside the gene matches: 5. CDR3 size: 12 residues. CDR3 coding DNA: TGTGCCTGGAACATGGGACAGGGAGAGCAGTTCTTC. This translates into CAWNMGQGEQFF.

V and J are TRBV3-1 and TRBJ2-6; TRBD1 agrees at 10 bases. V trimming: 6 bases; J trimming: 0 bases; junction bases outside the gene matches: 11. Germline V gives CDR1 LGHDT, CDR2 YNNKEL (reference sequence). The CDR3 has 19 residues. The CDR3 loop is CASRWTGGLPTSGANVLTF. The DNA for the CDR3 is TGTGCCAGCAGGTGGACAGGGGGTCTGCCAACCTCTGGGGCCAACGTCCTGACTTTC.

This clonotype showed up just once. It may be a read error: a sequence one base away is much more abundant. The CDR3 DNA sequence: TGCGGTGCTAGAGATCCCCCGGGACAGGATTCACCCCTCCACTTT. It is translated as CGARDPPGQDSPLHF. This chain uses TRBV20-1 with TRBJ1-6; TRBD1 aligns across 8 bases. The CDR3 runs 15 residues. Germline CDR1 is DFQATT and CDR2 is SNEGSKA (reference sequence).

Only a few counts were recorded for this clonotype. V gene TRBV5-6 combines with J gene TRBJ2-1; TRBD2 aligns across 11 bases. The CDR3 consists of 16 residues. V shed 4 bases, J shed 2 bases, and the junction held 5 bases outside the gene matches. The germline V gene has CDR1 SGHDT and CDR2 YYEEEE. CDR3 sequence (DNA): TGTGCCAGCAGCCCTAATAGCGGGGGGGCCTACAATGAGCAGTTCTTC. Translation gives CASSPNSGGAYNEQFF.

V usage is TRBV20-1 and J usage is TRBJ2-1; 14 bases are a match to TRBD2. From germline, CDR1 is DFQATT and CDR2 SNEGSKA (reference sequence). Trimming cost V 6 bases and J 9 bases; bases outside gene matches: 10. The CDR3 has 15 residues. CDR3 in amino acids: CSAPMGTSGGIEQFF. As DNA, the CDR3 is TGCAGTGCCCCGATGGGGACTAGCGGGGGAATTGAGCAGTTCTTC.

This chain joins TRBV25-1 and TRBJ2-5; TRBD2 agrees at 12 bases. The V segment lost 3 bases and the J segment 1 base; nucleotides outside the gene matches: 6. Looked up from germline, CDR1 is MGHDK and CDR2 is SYGVNS. The CDR3 loop spans 17 amino acids. This chain's CDR3 is CASSDPGLAGPQETQYF. CDR3 DNA: TGTGCCAGCAGTGACCCCGGACTAGCGGGGCCCCAAGAGACCCAGTACTTC.

The V call is TRBV7-3, the J call TRBJ2-1, with 11 bases aligning to TRBD2. This CDR3 has 15 amino acids. Unmatched junction bases numbered 4, after V lost 3 bases and J lost 6 bases. Looked up from germline, CDR1 is SGHTA and CDR2 is FQGTGA. The CDR3 DNA follows: TGTGCCAGCAGCTTGGGACTAGCGGAAATCAATGAGCAGTTCTTC. Translated, it gives CASSLGLAEINEQFF.

This clonotype has at least ten counts. The chain carries TRBV5-1 and TRBJ2-3, with D perhaps matching TRBD1 or TRBD2 (6 bases each). Germline V gene data show CDR1 as SGHRS and CDR2 as YFSETQ. The CDR3 contains 15 residues. Trimming removed 1 base from V and 8 bases from J, with 17 bases in between. The CDR3 reads CASSLTMIGGSTQYF. For the CDR3, the DNA is TGCGCCAGCAGCTTGACCATGATAGGGGGGAGTACGCAGTATTTT.

The chain recombines TRBV10-3 with TRBJ2-3, with D unclear. Per the germline V gene, CDR1 is ENHRY and CDR2 is SYGVKD. There are 14 residues in the CDR3. V was clipped by 4 bases and J by 4 bases, with 12 bases between them. The CDR3 here is CAISVGGSSDTQYF. The CDR3 DNA is TGTGCCATCAGTGTCGGCGGATCCTCAGATACGCAGTATTTT.

The sample holds many counts of this clonotype. V is TRBV5-5 and J is TRBJ1-5; unclear D gene. CDR3 length equals 13 residues. V was clipped by 4 bases and J by 1 base, with 6 bases between them. Germline-derived CDR1 and CDR2 are SGHKS and YYEKEE (reference sequence). CDR3 region: CASSPVSNQPQHF. The CDR3 DNA sequence: TGTGCCAGCAGCCCGGTGAGCAATCAGCCCCAGCATTTT.

This clonotype has ten or more counts. CDR3 nucleotide sequence: TGTGCCAGCAGCTTCGCCGGGACTAGCGGGGTTTATACCGGGGAGCTGTTTTTT. Its translation is CASSFAGTSGVYTGELFF. This sequence joins TRBV7-2 and TRBJ2-2; 13 positions match TRBD2. Per germline, CDR1 SGHTA and CDR2 FQGNSA. The length of the CDR3 is 18 residues. Germline trimming cut 3 bases from V and 5 bases from J; bases unmatched to any gene: 9.

This clonotype was counted only a few times. CDR3 bases: TGTGCCAGCAGCCCCAGTGGGACAGGGGGCGTCGGGGAGCTGTTTTTT. This sequence encodes CASSPSGTGGVGELFF. The chain combines TRBV3-1 with TRBJ2-2; 12 positions agree with TRBD1. The CDR3 runs 16 residues. Trimming at V came to 4 bases and at J to 7 bases, leaving 7 bases not matched to a gene. In germline, CDR1 is LGHDT, CDR2 YNNKEL (reference sequence).